Here is one T cell receptor beta chain with its context. No antigen is known for it. Compared with germline, one end of the junction differs, possibly owing to a read error. Other DNA sequences in this specimen translate into the identical CDR3. The data are from a study of graft-versus-host responses after intestinal transplantation. Whole-study results and caveats: The presence of high graft-versus-host to host-versus-graft clonal ratios in allografts characterized patients with graft-donor T cell macrochimerism. The marrow of recipients harbored GvH clones, and ileum or blood showed some of them first.

Germline V lookup: CDR1 SGDLS, CDR2 YYNGEE. The CDR3 has 15 residues. Generated by immunoSEQ multiplex PCR, the TCRdb table keeps only in-frame clones and is missing some. Among roughly 18,000 clones listed, around 95% were seen once. The chain recombines TRBV9 with TRBJ1-2, with 7 bases that match TRBD1. The material sequenced was PBMCs, taken 23 days after intestinal transplant. This sequence was found in a human patient who received an intestinal transplant, so some T cells may come from the graft donor. CDR3 sequence reads: CARSVGGGPGVGYTF. CDR3 nucleotide sequence: TGTGCCCGCAGCGTAGGAGGGGGCCCGGGGGTTGGCTACACCTTC.